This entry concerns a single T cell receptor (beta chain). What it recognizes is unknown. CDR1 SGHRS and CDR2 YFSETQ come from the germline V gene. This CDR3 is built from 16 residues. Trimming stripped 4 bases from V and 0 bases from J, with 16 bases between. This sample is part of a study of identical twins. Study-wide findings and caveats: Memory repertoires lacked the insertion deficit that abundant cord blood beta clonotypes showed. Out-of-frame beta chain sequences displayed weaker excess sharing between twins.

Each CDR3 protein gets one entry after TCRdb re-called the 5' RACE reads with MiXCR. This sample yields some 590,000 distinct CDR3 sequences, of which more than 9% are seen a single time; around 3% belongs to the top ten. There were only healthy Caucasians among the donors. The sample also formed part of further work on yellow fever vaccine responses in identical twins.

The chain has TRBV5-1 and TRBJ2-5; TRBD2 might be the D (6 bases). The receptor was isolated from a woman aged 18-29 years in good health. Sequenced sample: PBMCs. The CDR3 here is CASSLSPGRNQETQYF. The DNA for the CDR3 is TGCGCCAGCAGCCTTTCTCCCGGGAGAAACCAAGAGACCCAGTACTTC.